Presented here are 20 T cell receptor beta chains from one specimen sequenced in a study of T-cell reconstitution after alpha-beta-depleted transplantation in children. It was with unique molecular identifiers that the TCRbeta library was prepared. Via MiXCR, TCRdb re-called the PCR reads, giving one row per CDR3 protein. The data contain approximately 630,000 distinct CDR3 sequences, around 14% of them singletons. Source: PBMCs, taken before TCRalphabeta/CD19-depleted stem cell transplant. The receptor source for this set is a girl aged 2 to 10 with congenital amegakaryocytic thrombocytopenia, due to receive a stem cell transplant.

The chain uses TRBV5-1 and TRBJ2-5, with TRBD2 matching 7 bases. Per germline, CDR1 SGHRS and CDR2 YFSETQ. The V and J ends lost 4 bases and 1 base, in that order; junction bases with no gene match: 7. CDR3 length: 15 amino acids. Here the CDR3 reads CASSGLSSGQETQYF. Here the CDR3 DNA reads TGCGCCAGCAGCGGGTTATCTAGCGGCCAAGAGACCCAGTACTTC.

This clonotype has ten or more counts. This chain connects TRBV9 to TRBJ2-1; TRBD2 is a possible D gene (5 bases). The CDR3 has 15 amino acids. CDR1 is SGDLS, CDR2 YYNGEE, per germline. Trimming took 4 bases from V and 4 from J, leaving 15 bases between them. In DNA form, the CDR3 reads TGTGCCAGCAGCATAACCCCGGACTTGTACAATGAGCAGTTCTTC. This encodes CASSITPDLYNEQFF.

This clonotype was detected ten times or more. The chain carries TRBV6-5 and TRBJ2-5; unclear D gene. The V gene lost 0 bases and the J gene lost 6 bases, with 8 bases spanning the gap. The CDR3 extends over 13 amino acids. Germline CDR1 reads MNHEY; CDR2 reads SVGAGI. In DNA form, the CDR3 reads TGTGCCAGCAGTTACTCGAGAAGCCAGACCCAGTACTTC. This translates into CASSYSRSQTQYF.

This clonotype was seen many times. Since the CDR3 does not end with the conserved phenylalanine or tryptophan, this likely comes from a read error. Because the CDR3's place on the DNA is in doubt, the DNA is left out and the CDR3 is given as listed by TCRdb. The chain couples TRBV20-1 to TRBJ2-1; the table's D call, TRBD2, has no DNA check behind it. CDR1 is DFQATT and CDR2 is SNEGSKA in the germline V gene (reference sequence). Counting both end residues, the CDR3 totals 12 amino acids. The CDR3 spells CSASEGREGEKV.

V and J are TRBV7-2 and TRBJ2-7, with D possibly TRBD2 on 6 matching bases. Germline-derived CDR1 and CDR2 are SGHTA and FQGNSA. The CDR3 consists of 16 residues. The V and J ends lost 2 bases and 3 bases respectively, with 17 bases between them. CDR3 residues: CASSLPGSSVDYEQYF. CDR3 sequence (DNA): TGTGCCAGCAGCTTACCCGGCTCTAGCGTTGACTACGAGCAGTACTTC.

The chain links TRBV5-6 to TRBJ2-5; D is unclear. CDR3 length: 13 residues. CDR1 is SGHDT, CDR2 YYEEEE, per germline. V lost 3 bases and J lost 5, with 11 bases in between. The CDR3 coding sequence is TGTGCCAGCAGCTCCAAAGCTCGGGAGACCCAGTACTTC. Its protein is CASSSKARETQYF. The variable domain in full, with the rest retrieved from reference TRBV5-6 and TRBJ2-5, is DAGVTQSPTHLIKTRGQQVTLRCSPKSGHDTVSWYQQALGQGPQFIFQYYEEEERQRGNFPDRFSGHQFPNYSSELNVNALLLGDSALYLCASSSKARETQYFGPGTRLLVL.

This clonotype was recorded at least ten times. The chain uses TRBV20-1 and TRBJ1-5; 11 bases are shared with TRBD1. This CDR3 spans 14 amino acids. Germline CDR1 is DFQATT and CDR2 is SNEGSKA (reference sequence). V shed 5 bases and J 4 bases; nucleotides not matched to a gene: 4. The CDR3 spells CSAGGQGENQPQHF. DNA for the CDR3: TGCAGTGCTGGGGGACAGGGGGAAAATCAGCCCCAGCATTTT.

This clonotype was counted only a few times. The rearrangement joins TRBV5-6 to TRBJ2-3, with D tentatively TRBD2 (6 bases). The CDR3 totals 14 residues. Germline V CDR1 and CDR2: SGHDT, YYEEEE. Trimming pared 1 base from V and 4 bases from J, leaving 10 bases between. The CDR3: CASSLRGTADTQYF. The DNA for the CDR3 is TGTGCCAGCAGCTTGCGGGGGACGGCAGATACGCAGTATTTT. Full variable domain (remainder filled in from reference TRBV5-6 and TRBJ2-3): DAGVTQSPTHLIKTRGQQVTLRCSPKSGHDTVSWYQQALGQGPQFIFQYYEEEERQRGNFPDRFSGHQFPNYSSELNVNALLLGDSALYLCASSLRGTADTQYFGPGTRLTVL.

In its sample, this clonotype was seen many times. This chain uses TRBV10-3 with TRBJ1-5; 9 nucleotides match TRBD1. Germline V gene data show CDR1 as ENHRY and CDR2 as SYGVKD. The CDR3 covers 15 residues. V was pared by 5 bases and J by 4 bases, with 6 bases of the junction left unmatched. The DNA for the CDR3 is TGTGCCATCAGTACCGGGACAGGGCCTAATCAGCCCCAGCATTTT. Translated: CAISTGTGPNQPQHF.

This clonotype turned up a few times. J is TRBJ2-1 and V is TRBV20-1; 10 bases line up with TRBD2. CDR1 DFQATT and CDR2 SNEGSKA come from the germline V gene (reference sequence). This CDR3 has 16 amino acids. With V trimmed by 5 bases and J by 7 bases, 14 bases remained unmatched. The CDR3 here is CSAYKTSSGSGNEQFF. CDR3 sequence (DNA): TGCAGTGCTTACAAGACGTCTAGCGGGAGCGGGAATGAGCAGTTCTTC.

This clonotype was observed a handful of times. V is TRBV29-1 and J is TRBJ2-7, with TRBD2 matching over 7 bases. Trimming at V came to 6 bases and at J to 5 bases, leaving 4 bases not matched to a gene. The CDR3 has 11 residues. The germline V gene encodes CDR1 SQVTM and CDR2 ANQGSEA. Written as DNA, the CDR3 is TGCAGCGTCGCGGGGGTCCACGAGCAGTACTTC. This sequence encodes CSVAGVHEQYF.

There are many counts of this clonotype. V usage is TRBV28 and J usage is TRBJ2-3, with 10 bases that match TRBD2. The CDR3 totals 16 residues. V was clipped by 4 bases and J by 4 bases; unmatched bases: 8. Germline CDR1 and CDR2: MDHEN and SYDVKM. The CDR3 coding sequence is TGTGCCAGCAGTTACCTAGCGGGGGTGGCGTCAGATACGCAGTATTTT. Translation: CASSYLAGVASDTQYF.

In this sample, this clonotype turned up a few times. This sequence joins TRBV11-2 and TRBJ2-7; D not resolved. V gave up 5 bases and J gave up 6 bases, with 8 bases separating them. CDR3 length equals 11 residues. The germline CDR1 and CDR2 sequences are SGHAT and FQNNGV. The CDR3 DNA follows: TGTGCCAGCAGCCCGTGGAGCGAGCAGTACTTC. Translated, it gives CASSPWSEQYF.

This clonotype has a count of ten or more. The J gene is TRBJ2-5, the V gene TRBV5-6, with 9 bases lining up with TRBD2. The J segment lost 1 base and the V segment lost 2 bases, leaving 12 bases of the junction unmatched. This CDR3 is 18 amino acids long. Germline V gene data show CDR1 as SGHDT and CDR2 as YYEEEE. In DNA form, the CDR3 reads TGTGCCAGCAGCTTCTACGGAGCGGGAGGAGGGGCCCAAGAGACCCAGTACTTC. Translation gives CASSFYGAGGGAQETQYF.

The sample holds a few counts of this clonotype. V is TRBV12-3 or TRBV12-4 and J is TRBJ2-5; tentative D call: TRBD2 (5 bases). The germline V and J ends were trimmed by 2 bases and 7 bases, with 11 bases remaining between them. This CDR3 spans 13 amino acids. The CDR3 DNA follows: TGTGCCAGCAGTTTAACGGGGTTTGGGACCCAGTACTTC. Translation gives CASSLTGFGTQYF.

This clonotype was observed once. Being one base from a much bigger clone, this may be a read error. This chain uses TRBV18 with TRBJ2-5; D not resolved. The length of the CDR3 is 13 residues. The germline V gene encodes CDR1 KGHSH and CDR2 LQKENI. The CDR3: CAGSPPILETQYF. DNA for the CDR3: TGTGCCGGCTCACCACCTATTTTGGAGACCCAGTACTTC. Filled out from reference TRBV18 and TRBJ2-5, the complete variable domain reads NAGVMQNPRHLVRRRGQEARLRCSPMKGHSHVYWYRQLPEEGLKFMVYLQKENIIDESGMPKERFSAEFPKEGPSILRIQQVVRGDSAAYFCAGSPPILETQYFGPGTRLLVL.

The DNA for the CDR3 is TGCGCCAGCAGCTTGGGGGTCGGGAAGAATCAGCCCCAGCATTTT. Translation gives CASSLGVGKNQPQHF. The chain joins TRBV5-1 to TRBJ1-5, with D unresolved. CDR3 size: 15 residues. With 0 bases removed from V and 4 bases from J, the gap between germline ends came to 11 bases. Germline CDR1 SGHRS, CDR2 YFSETQ.

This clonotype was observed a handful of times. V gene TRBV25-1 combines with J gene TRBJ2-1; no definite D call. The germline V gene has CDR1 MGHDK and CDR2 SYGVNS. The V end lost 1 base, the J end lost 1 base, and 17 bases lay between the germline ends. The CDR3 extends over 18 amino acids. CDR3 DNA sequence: TGTGCCAGCAGTGAATTTGGTACGGGTTCGAGGTCCTACAATGAGCAGTTCTTC. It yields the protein CASSEFGTGSRSYNEQFF.

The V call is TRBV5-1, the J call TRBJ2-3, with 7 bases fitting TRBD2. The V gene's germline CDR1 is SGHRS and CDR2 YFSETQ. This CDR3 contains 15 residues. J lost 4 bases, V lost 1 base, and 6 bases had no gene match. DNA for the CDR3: TGCGCCAGCAGCTTGACTAGCGCCAAGTCAGATACGCAGTATTTT. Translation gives CASSLTSAKSDTQYF.

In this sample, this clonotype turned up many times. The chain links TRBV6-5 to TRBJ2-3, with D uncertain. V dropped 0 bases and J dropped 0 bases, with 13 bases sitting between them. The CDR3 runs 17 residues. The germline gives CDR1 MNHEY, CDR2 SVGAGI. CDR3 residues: CASSYSPDPRSTDTQYF. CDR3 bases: TGTGCCAGCAGTTACTCACCGGACCCCCGTAGCACAGATACGCAGTATTTT.